Below, one T cell receptor (beta chain) is given with its context. This clonotype was picked up a small number of times. The antigen it binds to is not known. Base quality data are lacking; no much larger clone is found one base away. Library generation was performed with multiplex PCR. Data came from an Illumina HiSeq 4000. iRepertoire HTBI primers and Arm-PCR amplification of CDR3 regions were used to construct TCR beta libraries. Before sequencing, the PCR products went through gel purification. In the source study's methods: Gene usage analysis of CDR3 amino acid clonotypes relied on the approximately 62 TRBV and 14 TRBJ segments identified across samples. COPE and FqMerger were used to merge filtered high-quality paired reads into contigs. BLAST was used to align contigs to IMGT TRBV, TRBD and TRBJ reference genes, with CDR3 defined following IMGT. Highly expanded clones were defined as clonotypes with a frequency above 0.1%. Repertoire diversity was measured by Shannon entropy, and V-J evenness by the Gini coefficient. Public clonotypes were defined as clonotypes shared by more than one individual. In-frame beta chains were kept once TCRdb had trimmed the public reads at Q25 with fastp and called clones with MiXCR. Entries are consolidated by CDR3 protein sequence, retaining the most common genes and DNA. TCRdb assigned the V and J calls; the authors' analysis was not used. In all, the sample holds 500,000 to 700,000 distinct CDR3 sequences, and around 30% of those were seen once. The ten biggest clones cover about two fifths of the sample.

The data were taken from a study of regulatory T cells in long-lasting Graves disease (dated by TCRdb to 2020 to 2023). The study in broad terms: To count as having persistent Graves' disease, a patient had to have received antithyroid drug treatment for over 5 years with TSH receptor autoantibodies remaining persistently positive. Peripheral blood TCR sequencing and RNA sequencing compared persistent Graves' disease patients with newly diagnosed Graves' disease patients. The study was conducted in China and was registered as a clinical trial. A total of around 33 samples were covered by TCR sequencing, comprising approximately 13 persistent and around 20 newly diagnosed Graves' disease patients. In the clinical cohort, patients with persistent Graves' disease had used antithyroid drugs for an average of around 10 years.

What this sample's time point label stands for: persistent/refractory GD, antithyroid drugs over 5 years with positive TRAb. RNA was extracted from PBMCs in TRIzol for both TCR sequencing and RNA sequencing. Graves' disease was diagnosed according to American Thyroid Association guidelines. Recruitment of patients was carried out at an endocrinology department in Xi'an, China. Each patient gave approximately 9.7 milliliters of peripheral blood, collected in an EDTA anticoagulant tube. Ficoll Paque Plus density gradient separation was used to isolate PBMCs, and no further T cell sorting was done. An Agilent 2100 Bioanalyzer and agarose gel were used to assess RNA quality, and a NanoDrop 2000 was used to measure RNA concentration. The paper's findings and limits, for the study overall: Sequencing and analysis were restricted to the TCR beta chain. The study examined only peripheral blood because the primary lesion, thyroid tissue, could not be accessed. Compared with newly diagnosed patients, patients with persistent Graves' disease had lower TCR Shannon entropy and fewer highly expanded clones, which suggests clonal expansion. The authors acknowledged the small sample size as a limitation that may reduce accuracy. More public clonotypes were shared among persistent patients (about 2,800) than among newly diagnosed patients (966). Preferential use of TRBV28, TRBJ1-2 and TRBJ2-5 was observed in persistent disease, whereas TRBV20-1 and TRBJ2-1 were favored in newly diagnosed disease.

Measured from the cysteine to the phenylalanine, the CDR3 is 14 residues long. The kept DNA is CDR3 alone, 42 bases in frame from the first base. The germline V end is reduced by 4 bases and the J end by 3 bases; junction bases left unmatched: 2. From the germline V gene, CDR1 is SGHTA and CDR2 is FQGTGA. This chain is built from TRBV7-3 and TRBJ2-2, and TRBD2 aligns with 7 junction nucleotides. This sequence was found in a female donor with Graves disease. The material was peripheral blood mononuclear cells (PBMCs), obtained when the disease was refractory, from a patient treated with antithyroid drugs. The DNA sequence is as follows: TGTGCCAGCAGCTCGGGGAGGGACACCGGGGAGCTGTTTTTT. It specifies CASSSGRDTGELFF.